The 18 T cell receptor beta chains presented below share a single source sample, sequenced in a study of blood T cell repertoires in COVID-19. Clones were sequenced by immunoSEQ multiplex PCR, and TCRdb holds only the in-frame ones, with some missing. This table holds some 250,000 clones, approximately 91% found once. The sequenced sample consisted of PBMCs or T cells enriched from blood (not recorded which). These TCRs come from a woman aged 40 to 50 with acute COVID-19.

This clone appeared a single time. This chain joins TRBV7-2 and TRBJ2-1; 10 bases are a match to TRBD2. Germline V CDR1 and CDR2: SGHTA, FQGNSA. The CDR3 totals 16 residues. Trimming at V came to 3 bases and at J to 6 bases, leaving 8 bases not matched to a gene. In DNA form, the CDR3 reads TGTGCCAGCAGCTTGGCCATAGCGGGGGGTGGCAATGAGCAGTTCTTC. Protein product: CASSLAIAGGGNEQFF.

The J gene is TRBJ2-7, the V gene TRBV7-2; a weak D match, TRBD2 (5 bases). The CDR3 has 14 residues. Trimming cost V 3 bases and J 4 bases, with 13 bases left between them. CDR1 and CDR2 (germline): SGHTA, FQGNSA. The CDR3 sequence: CASSFGTRMYEQYF. The CDR3 coding sequence is TGTGCCAGCAGCTTTGGTACTAGAATGTACGAGCAGTACTTC. The variable domain in full, with the rest retrieved from reference TRBV7-2 and TRBJ2-7, is GAGVSQSPSNKVTEKGKDVELRCDPISGHTALYWYRQSLGQGLEFLIYFQGNSAPDKSGLPSDRFSAERTGGSVSTLTIQRTQQEDSAVYLCASSFGTRMYEQYFGPGTRLTVT.

The V and J genes are TRBV21-1 and TRBJ1-5; the listed D gene, TRBD1, was not tested against the DNA. TRBV21-1 is a known pseudogene. There are 13 residues in the CDR3. DNA of the CDR3: TGTGCCAGCACCCCCAGGGGCGATCAGCCCCAGCATTTT. Amino acid sequence: CASTPRGDQPQHF.

This chain joins TRBV4-2 and TRBJ1-1; D is perhaps TRBD1 (6 bases). CDR1 LGHNA and CDR2 YNFKEQ come from the germline V gene. This CDR3 has 13 residues. V was shortened by 0 bases and J by 4 bases, with 6 bases between the two germline ends. CDR3 amino acids: CASSQEGATEAFF. Written as DNA, the CDR3 is TGTGCCAGCAGCCAAGAGGGGGCCACTGAAGCTTTCTTT.

V is TRBV7-8 and J is TRBJ1-1; the D gene is possibly TRBD1 (5 bases). V lost 5 bases to trimming and J lost 1 base, with 11 bases between them. CDR3 size: 14 residues. Germline V gene sequence: CDR1 SGHVS, CDR2 FQNEAQ. The CDR3 DNA sequence: TGTGCCAGCAGCACCTCGGGGGGGAACACTGAAGCTTTCTTT. Amino acid sequence: CASSTSGGNTEAFF.

V usage is TRBV2 and J usage is TRBJ2-3; possible D gene TRBD1, 6 bases. The V end lost 5 bases, the J end lost 6 bases, and 12 bases lay between the germline ends. Germline values: CDR1 SNHLY, CDR2 FYNNEI. The CDR3 sequence is 13 residues long. CDR3 region: CASSYRDRDTQYF. The CDR3, as DNA: TGTGCCAGCAGTTACAGGGATAGGGATACGCAGTATTTT.

V and J are TRBV4-2 and TRBJ1-2; D might be TRBD1 (6 bases). Per the germline V gene, CDR1 is LGHNA and CDR2 is YNFKEQ. There are 14 residues in the CDR3. V was shortened by 6 bases and J by 3 bases, with 14 bases between the two germline ends. The CDR3 nucleotides are TGTGCCAGCAGTGTGGCGGGGGCCGACTATGGCTACACCTTC. The encoded protein is CASSVAGADYGYTF.

The chain uses TRBV30 and TRBJ1-2; D remains ambiguous. Trimming removed 4 bases at V and 2 bases at J, with 11 bases between. The length of the CDR3 is 13 residues. Germline CDR1 reads GTSNPN; CDR2 reads SVGIG (reference sequence). CDR3 DNA: TGTGCCTGGAACAGAGACAAAAACTATGGCTACACCTTC. As protein: CAWNRDKNYGYTF.

V and J are TRBV5-4 and TRBJ2-3; 11 bases align to TRBD2. Germline CDR1 is SGHNT and CDR2 is YYREEE (reference sequence). This CDR3 comprises 16 residues. Losses at the gene ends were 6 bases for V and 2 bases for J; bases not matched to a gene: 8. CDR3 residues: CASTLRTSGPTDTQYF. The CDR3 nucleotides read TGTGCCAGCACCCTCCGGACTAGCGGGCCCACAGATACGCAGTATTTT.

The J gene is TRBJ2-5, the V gene TRBV19, with 9 nucleotides matching TRBD1. Losses at the gene ends were 5 bases for V and 6 bases for J; bases not matched to a gene: 13. Germline-derived CDR1 and CDR2 are LNHDA and SQIVND (reference sequence). The CDR3 totals 16 residues. The CDR3 here is CASSLRPGQGEKTQYF. The CDR3, as DNA: TGTGCCAGTAGTCTCCGTCCGGGACAGGGCGAGAAGACCCAGTACTTC. Full variable domain (remainder filled in from reference TRBV19 and TRBJ2-5): DGGITQSPKYLFRKEGQNVTLSCEQNLNHDAMYWYRQDPGQGLRLIYYSQIVNDFQKGDIAEGYSVSREKKESFPLTVTSAQKNPTAFYLCASSLRPGQGEKTQYFGPGTRLLVL.

This clone was seen a few times. This chain links TRBV27 with TRBJ2-7; 8 bases fit TRBD1. Germline V gene data show CDR1 as MNHEY and CDR2 as SMNVEV (reference sequence). The junction had 7 bases not matched to a gene; V was cut back by 0 bases and J by 6 bases. CDR3 length: 15 amino acids. The CDR3 region has the DNA TGTGCCAGCAGTTTATCTCCCGGCAGGGGGCTCGAGCAGTACTTC. It is translated as CASSLSPGRGLEQYF.

The rearrangement joins TRBV2 to TRBJ1-6, with D unclear. The V end was cut by 5 bases, the J end by 9 bases, with 8 bases between. Germline-derived CDR1 and CDR2 are SNHLY and FYNNEI. The CDR3 runs to 12 residues. CDR3 bases: TGTGCCAGCAGTTTCAGTGGTTCACCCCTCCACTTT. Its translation: CASSFSGSPLHF. The whole variable domain, filled in from reference TRBV2 and TRBJ1-6, reads EPEVTQTPSHQVTQMGQEVILRCVPISNHLYFYWYRQILGQKVEFLVSFYNNEISEKSEIFDDQFSVERPDGSNFTLKIRSTKLEDSAMYFCASSFSGSPLHFGNGTRLTVT.

The CDR3 bases are TGTGCCAGCTCACCGGGGCAGGCGCTTGGCGAGACCCAGTACTTC. Protein: CASSPGQALGETQYF. The chain has TRBV18 and TRBJ2-5, with a weak D call TRBD1 (5 bases). The V end was cut by 3 bases, the J end by 5 bases, with 16 bases between. The CDR3 is made up of 15 amino acids. Germline V gene lookup returns CDR1 KGHSH and CDR2 LQKENI.

This chain joins TRBV5-5 and TRBJ2-4, with TRBD2 as a possible D gene (6 bases). Germline V gene data show CDR1 as SGHKS and CDR2 as YYEKEE (reference sequence). The CDR3 consists of 15 residues. V dropped 4 bases and J dropped 8 bases, with 19 bases sitting between them. CDR3: CASSEPGAQGHIQYF. For the CDR3, the DNA is TGTGCCAGCAGCGAGCCGGGAGCCCAAGGGCACATTCAGTACTTC.

On this clone itself: Germline is not matched at one junction end, which may reflect a read error. This rearrangement joins TRBV30 to TRBJ1-2, with 8 bases that match TRBD1. Germline CDR1 is GTSNPN and CDR2 is SVGIG (reference sequence). The CDR3 loop spans 13 amino acids. CDR3: CAGSRQGASGYTF. The CDR3 nucleotides are TGTGCCGGGAGCCGGCAGGGGGCGTCCGGCTACACCTTC.

CDR3 amino acids: CASSPTVPASNQPQHF. The CDR3 nucleotides read TGTGCCAGCAGCCCCACGGTCCCTGCCAGCAATCAGCCCCAGCATTTT. The chain is built from TRBV7-4 and TRBJ1-5; D is unresolved. V was trimmed by 5 bases and J by 1 base, leaving 15 bases between them. The CDR3 is 16 residues long. Per the germline V gene, CDR1 is SGHVT and CDR2 is SQSDAQ.

The V gene is TRBV4-1, the J gene TRBJ1-5, with 8 bases aligning to TRBD1. Unmatched junction bases numbered 7, after V lost 3 bases and J lost 6 bases. The CDR3 contains 15 residues. Germline-derived CDR1 and CDR2 are MGHRA and YSYEKL. CDR3 in DNA: TGCGCCAGCAGCCAGACCCAGGGGGCTGGTCAGCCCCAGCATTTT. Translated: CASSQTQGAGQPQHF.

The chain couples TRBV5-1 to TRBJ2-4, with TRBD2 identical over 13 bases. Germline assignment: CDR1 SGHRS and CDR2 YFSETQ. V lost 3 bases, J lost 5 bases, and 8 bases stayed unmatched. The length of the CDR3 is 17 residues. In nucleotides, the CDR3 is TGCGCCAGCAGCTCCTCCCCGGGACTAGCGGGACAAAACATTCAGTACTTC. Its translation: CASSSSPGLAGQNIQYF.